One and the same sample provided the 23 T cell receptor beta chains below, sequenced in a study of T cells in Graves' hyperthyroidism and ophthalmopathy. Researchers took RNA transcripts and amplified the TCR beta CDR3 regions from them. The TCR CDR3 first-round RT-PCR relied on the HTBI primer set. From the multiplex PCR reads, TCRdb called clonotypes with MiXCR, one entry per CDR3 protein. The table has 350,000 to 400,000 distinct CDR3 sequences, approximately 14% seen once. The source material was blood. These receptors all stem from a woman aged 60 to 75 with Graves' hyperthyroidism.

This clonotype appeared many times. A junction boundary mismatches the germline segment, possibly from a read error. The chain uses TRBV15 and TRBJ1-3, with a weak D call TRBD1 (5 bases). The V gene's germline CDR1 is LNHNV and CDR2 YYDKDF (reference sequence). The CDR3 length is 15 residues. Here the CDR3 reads CTTSRAQGRGNTIYF. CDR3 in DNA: TGTACCACCAGCAGAGCTCAGGGCAGAGGAAACACCATATATTTT.

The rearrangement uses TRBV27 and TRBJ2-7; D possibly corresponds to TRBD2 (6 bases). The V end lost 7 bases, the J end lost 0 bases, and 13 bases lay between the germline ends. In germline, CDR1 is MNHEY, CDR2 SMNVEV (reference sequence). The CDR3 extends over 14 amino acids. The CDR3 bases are TGTGCCAGCACTTACCGGGACTTCTCCTACGAGCAGTACTTC. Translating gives CASTYRDFSYEQYF.

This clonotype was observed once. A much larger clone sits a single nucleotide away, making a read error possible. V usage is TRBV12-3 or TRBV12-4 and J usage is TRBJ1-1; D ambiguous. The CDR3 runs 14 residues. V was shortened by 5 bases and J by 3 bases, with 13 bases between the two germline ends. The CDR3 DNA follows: TGTGCCAGCAGTCCCTTGGAGAGTCACACTGAAGCTTTCTTT. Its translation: CASSPLESHTEAFF.

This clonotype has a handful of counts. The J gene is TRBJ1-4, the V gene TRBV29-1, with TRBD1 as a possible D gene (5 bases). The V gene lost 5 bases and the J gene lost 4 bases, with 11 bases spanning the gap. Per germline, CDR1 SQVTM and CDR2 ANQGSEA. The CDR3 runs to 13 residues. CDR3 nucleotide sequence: TGCAGCGTTAGGAAGGGGAATAATGAAAAACTGTTTTTT. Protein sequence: CSVRKGNNEKLFF.

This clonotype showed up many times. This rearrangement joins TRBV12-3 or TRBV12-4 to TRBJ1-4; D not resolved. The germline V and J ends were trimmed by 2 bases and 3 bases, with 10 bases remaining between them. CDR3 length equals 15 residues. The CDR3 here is CASSLNELANEKLFF. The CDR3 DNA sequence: TGTGCCAGCAGTTTAAATGAGCTTGCTAATGAAAAACTGTTTTTT.

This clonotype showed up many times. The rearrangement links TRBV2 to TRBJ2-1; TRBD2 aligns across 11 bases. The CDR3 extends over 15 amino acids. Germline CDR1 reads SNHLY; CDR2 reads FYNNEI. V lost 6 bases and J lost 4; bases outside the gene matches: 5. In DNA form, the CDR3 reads TGTGCCAGCAGAGCTACTAGCGGGAGTTACAATGAGCAGTTCTTC. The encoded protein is CASRATSGSYNEQFF.

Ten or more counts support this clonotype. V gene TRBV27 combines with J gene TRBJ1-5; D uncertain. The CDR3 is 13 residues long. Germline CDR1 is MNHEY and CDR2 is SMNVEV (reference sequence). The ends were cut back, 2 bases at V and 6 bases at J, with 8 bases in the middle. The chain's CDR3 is CASSLTVGQPQHF. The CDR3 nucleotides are TGTGCCAGCAGTTTAACCGTAGGTCAGCCCCAGCATTTT.

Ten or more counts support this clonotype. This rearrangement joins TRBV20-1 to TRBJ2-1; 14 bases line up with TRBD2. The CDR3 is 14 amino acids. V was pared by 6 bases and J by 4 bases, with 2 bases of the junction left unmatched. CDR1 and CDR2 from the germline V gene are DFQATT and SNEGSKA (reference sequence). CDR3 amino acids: CSARTSGGYNEQFF. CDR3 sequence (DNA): TGCAGTGCCAGGACTAGCGGGGGGTACAATGAGCAGTTCTTC.

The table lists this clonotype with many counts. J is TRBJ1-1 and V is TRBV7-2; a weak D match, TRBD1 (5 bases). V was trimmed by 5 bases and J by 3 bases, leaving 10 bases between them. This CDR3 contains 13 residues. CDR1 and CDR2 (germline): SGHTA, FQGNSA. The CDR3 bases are TGTGCCAGCAGCCGGGACCGGCACACTGAAGCTTTCTTT. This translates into CASSRDRHTEAFF.

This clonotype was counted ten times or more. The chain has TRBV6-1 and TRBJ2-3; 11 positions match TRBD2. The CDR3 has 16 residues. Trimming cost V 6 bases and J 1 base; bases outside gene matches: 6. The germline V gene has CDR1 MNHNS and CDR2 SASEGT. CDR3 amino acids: CASRNPGLAGTDTQYF. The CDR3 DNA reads TGTGCCAGCAGAAATCCGGGACTAGCGGGCACAGATACGCAGTATTTT.

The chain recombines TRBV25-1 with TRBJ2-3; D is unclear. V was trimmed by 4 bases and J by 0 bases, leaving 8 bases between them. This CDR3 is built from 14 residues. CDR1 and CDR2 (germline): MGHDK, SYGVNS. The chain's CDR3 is CASSAMASTDTQYF. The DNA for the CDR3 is TGTGCCAGCAGTGCAATGGCTAGCACAGATACGCAGTATTTT.

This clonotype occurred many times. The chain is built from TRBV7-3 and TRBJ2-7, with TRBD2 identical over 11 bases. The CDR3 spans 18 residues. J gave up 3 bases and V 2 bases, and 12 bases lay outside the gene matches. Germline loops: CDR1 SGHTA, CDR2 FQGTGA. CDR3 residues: CASSLAPSGRSTLYEQYF. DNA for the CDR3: TGTGCCAGCAGCTTAGCCCCTAGCGGGAGGTCCACACTCTACGAGCAGTACTTC.

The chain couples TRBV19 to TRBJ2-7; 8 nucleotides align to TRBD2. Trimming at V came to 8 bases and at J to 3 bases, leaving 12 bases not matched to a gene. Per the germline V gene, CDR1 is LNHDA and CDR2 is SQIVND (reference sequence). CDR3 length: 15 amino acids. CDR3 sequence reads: CASRVGTRGVYEQYF. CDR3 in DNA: TGTGCCAGTCGAGTGGGGACTAGGGGTGTCTACGAGCAGTACTTC.

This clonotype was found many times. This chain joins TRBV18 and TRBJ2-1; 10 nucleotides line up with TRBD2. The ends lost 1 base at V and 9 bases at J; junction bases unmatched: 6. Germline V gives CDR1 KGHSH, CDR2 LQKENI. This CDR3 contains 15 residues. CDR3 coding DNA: TGTGCCAGCTCACCACTAGAAAGCGGGAGGGGTGAGCAGTTCTTC. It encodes CASSPLESGRGEQFF.

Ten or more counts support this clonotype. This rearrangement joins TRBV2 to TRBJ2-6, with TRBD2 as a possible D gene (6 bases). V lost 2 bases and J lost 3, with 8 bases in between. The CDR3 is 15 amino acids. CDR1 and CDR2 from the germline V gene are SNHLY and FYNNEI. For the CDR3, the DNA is TGTGCCAGCAGTGAATTCGGGAGTGGGGCCAACGTCCTGACTTTC. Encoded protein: CASSEFGSGANVLTF.

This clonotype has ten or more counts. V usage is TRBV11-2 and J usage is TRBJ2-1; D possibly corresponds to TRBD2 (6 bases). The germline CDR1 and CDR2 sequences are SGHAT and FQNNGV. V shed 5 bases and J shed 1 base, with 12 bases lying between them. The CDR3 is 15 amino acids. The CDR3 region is CASSLGTLSYNEQFF. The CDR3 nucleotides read TGTGCCAGCAGCCTCGGGACTTTGTCCTACAATGAGCAGTTCTTC.

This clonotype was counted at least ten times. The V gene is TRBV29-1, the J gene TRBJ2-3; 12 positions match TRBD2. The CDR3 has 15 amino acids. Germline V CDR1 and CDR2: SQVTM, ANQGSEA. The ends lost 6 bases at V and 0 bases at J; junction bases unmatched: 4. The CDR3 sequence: CSVAGTSGSTDTQYF. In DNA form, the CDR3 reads TGCAGCGTAGCGGGGACTAGCGGGAGCACAGATACGCAGTATTTT.

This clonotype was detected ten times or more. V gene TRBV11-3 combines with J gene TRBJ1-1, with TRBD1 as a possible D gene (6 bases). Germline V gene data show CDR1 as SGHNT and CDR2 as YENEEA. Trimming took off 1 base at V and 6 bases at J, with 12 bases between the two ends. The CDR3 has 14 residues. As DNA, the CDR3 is TGTGCCAGCAGCTTAGGAATCGCAGGGGCTGAAGCTTTCTTT. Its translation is CASSLGIAGAEAFF.

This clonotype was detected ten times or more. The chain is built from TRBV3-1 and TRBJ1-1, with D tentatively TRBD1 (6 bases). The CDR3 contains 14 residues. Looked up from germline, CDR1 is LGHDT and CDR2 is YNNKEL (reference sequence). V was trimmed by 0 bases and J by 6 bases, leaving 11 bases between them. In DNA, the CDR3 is TGTGCCAGCAGCCAAGAGCAGGGGAAGTCTGAAGCTTTCTTT. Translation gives CASSQEQGKSEAFF.

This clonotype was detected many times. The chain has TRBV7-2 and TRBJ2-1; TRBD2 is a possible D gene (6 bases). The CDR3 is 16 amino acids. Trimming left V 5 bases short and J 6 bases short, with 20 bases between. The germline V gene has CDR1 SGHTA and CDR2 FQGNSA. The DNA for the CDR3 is TGTGCCAGCAGCCTCCTGAGGGCGAGCGGGTCCAATGAGCAGTTCTTC. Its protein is CASSLLRASGSNEQFF.

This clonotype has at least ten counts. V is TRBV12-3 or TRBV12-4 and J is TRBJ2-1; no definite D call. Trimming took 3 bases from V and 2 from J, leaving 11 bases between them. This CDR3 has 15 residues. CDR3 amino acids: CASSFRSHPYNEQFF. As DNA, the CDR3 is TGTGCCAGCAGTTTCAGGTCTCACCCCTACAATGAGCAGTTCTTC.

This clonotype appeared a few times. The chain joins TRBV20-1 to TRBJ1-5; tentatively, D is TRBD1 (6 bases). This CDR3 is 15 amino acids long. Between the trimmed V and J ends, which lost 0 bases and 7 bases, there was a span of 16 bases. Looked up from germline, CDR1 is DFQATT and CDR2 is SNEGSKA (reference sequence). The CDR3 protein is CSARDGAGAGQPQHF. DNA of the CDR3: TGCAGTGCTAGAGATGGGGCGGGGGCAGGACAGCCCCAGCATTTT.

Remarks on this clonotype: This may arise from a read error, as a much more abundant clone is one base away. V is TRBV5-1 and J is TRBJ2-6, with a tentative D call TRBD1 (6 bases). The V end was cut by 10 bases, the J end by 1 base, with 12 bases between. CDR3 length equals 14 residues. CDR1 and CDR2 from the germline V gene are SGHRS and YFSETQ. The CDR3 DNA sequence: TGCGCCGTATCCACAGGGTCTGGGGCCAACGTCCTGACTTTC. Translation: CAVSTGSGANVLTF.